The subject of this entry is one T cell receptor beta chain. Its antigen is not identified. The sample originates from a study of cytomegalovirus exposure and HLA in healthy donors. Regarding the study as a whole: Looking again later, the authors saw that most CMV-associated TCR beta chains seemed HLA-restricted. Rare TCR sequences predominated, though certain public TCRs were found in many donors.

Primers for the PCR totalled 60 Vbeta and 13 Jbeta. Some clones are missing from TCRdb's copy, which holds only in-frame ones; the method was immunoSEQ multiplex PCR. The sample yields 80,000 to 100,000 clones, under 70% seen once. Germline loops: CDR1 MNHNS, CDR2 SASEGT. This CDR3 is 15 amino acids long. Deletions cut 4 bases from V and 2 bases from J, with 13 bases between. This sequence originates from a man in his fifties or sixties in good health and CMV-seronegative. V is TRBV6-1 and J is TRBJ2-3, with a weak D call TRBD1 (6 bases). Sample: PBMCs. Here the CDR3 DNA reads TGTGCCAGCAGTGCGACGACAGGCTTCACAGATACGCAGTATTTT. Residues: CASSATTGFTDTQYF.